Each of the 2 T cell receptor beta chains below was sequenced from the same sample in a study of blood T cell repertoires in COVID-19. Only in-frame clones appear in the TCRdb table, and some are missing; sequencing was by immunoSEQ multiplex PCR. In the table there are around 250,000 clones, roughly 89% of which are singletons. The sample taken for sequencing was peripheral blood. These receptors were collected from a woman aged 55 to 70 with COVID-19, enrolled during active disease.

The chain joins TRBV5-1 to TRBJ2-2, with D possibly being TRBD1 (6 bases). V was cut by 3 bases and J by 5 bases, with 8 bases left in between. Germline CDR1 SGHRS, CDR2 YFSETQ. The CDR3 consists of 13 residues. DNA for the CDR3: TGCGCCAGCAGCTCGGACAGTACCGGGGAGCTGTTTTTT. Its translation: CASSSDSTGELFF.

The gene calls are TRBV5-8 and TRBJ1-1; TRBD1 agrees at 8 bases. Unmatched junction bases numbered 6, after V lost 4 bases and J lost 4 bases. The germline CDR1 and CDR2 sequences are SGHTS and YDEGEE. The CDR3 extends over 14 amino acids. The CDR3 is CASSRGQGGTEAFF. The CDR3 DNA sequence: TGTGCCAGCAGCCGTGGACAGGGCGGCACTGAAGCTTTCTTT.